One sample yielded the 20 T cell receptor beta chains listed below, sequenced in a study of cytomegalovirus exposure and HLA in healthy donors. PCR used 60 Vbeta primers and 13 Jbeta primers. Data came from immunoSEQ multiplex PCR; TCRdb stores just in-frame clones and leaves some out. Of under 90,000 clones in the sample, around 80% are singletons; the top ten hold 2.5% to 3%. The sample was PBMCs. The receptors come from a middle-aged man in good health and CMV-seropositive.

The chain joins TRBV28 to TRBJ1-5, with D perhaps matching TRBD1 (5 bases). The germline V and J ends were trimmed by 7 bases and 1 base, with 8 bases remaining between them. The CDR3 is 13 amino acids. The germline V gene has CDR1 MDHEN and CDR2 SYDVKM. CDR3 DNA sequence: TGTGCCAGCAATCGACAGAGCAATCAGCCCCAGCATTTT. Encoded protein: CASNRQSNQPQHF. Looking up the rest from reference TRBV28 and TRBJ1-5 gives the full variable domain: DVKVTQSSRYLVKRTGEKVFLECVQDMDHENMFWYRQDPGLGLRLIYFSYDVKMKEKGDIPEGYSVSREKKERFSLILESASTNQTSMYLCASNRQSNQPQHFGDGTRLSIL.

Points on this clone: The junction departs from the called germline gene at one end, perhaps through a read error. This sequence joins TRBV13 and TRBJ2-4; a weak D match, TRBD2 (5 bases). There are 14 residues in the CDR3. Germline values: CDR1 PRHDT, CDR2 FYEKMQ (reference sequence). The CDR3 DNA is TGTGCCAGCAGCTATACTAATGGGAGAAACAGTCAGTACTTC. Protein product: CASSYTNGRNSQYF.

In its sample, this clone was seen a few times. The rearrangement joins TRBV5-4 to TRBJ1-5; D uncertain. Germline V lookup: CDR1 SGHNT, CDR2 YYREEE (reference sequence). Trimming removed 4 bases at V and 9 bases at J, with 11 bases between. This CDR3 contains 12 residues. The CDR3 loop is CASSLLRGPQHF. Written as DNA, the CDR3 is TGTGCCAGCAGCCTACTCCGTGGGCCCCAGCATTTT. Full variable domain (remainder filled in from reference TRBV5-4 and TRBJ1-5): ETGVTQSPTHLIKTRGQQVTLRCSSQSGHNTVSWYQQALGQGPQFIFQYYREEENGRGNFPPRFSGLQFPNYSSELNVNALELDDSALYLCASSLLRGPQHFGDGTRLSIL.

The chain couples TRBV6-5 to TRBJ2-7, with 8 bases matching TRBD2. CDR1 is MNHEY, CDR2 SVGAGI, per germline. CDR3 size: 16 residues. V shed 2 bases, J shed 3 bases, and the junction held 9 bases outside the gene matches. CDR3 nucleotides: TGTGCCAGCAGTTACCCCCGTACTAGCGGAGACTACGAGCAGTACTTC. Its protein is CASSYPRTSGDYEQYF.

This clone has just one count. The V call is TRBV5-6, the J call TRBJ2-7; TRBD2 is a possible D gene (6 bases). Germline CDR1 and CDR2: SGHDT and YYEEEE. The CDR3 spans 16 residues. V lost 0 bases and J lost 0, with 13 bases in between. The chain's CDR3 is CASSLDLALSSYEQYF. CDR3 nucleotides: TGTGCCAGCAGCTTGGATCTAGCGCTAAGCTCCTACGAGCAGTACTTC.

The CDR3 bases are TGTGCCAGCAGCCCTAGGGGGGGATGGGAGGGCAATCAGCCCCAGCATTTT. It is translated as CASSPRGGWEGNQPQHF. The chain couples TRBV7-2 to TRBJ1-5, with TRBD1 as a possible D gene (6 bases). V was cut by 5 bases and J by 2 bases, with 19 bases left in between. The CDR3 has 17 amino acids. Germline loops: CDR1 SGHTA, CDR2 FQGNSA.

This clone turned up a few times. The chain employs TRBV11-3 and TRBJ2-2, with unresolved D. Germline CDR1 reads SGHNT; CDR2 reads YENEEA. This CDR3 has 15 residues. Trimming removed 5 bases at V and 4 bases at J, with 14 bases between. The CDR3 DNA reads as TGTGCCAGCAGCCCCCCCGCAGCTAGCACCGGGGAGCTGTTTTTT. Protein: CASSPPAASTGELFF.

In this sample, this clone turned up once. V is TRBV20-1 and J is TRBJ2-2, with no clear D. Germline CDR1 reads DFQATT; CDR2 reads SNEGSKA (reference sequence). The CDR3 contains 11 residues. V was clipped by 3 bases and J by 8 bases, with 7 bases between them. CDR3 sequence reads: CSASSAGELFF. DNA for the CDR3: TGCAGTGCTAGCAGTGCTGGGGAGCTGTTTTTT.

The CDR3 region is CASIGLADSYEQYF. CDR3 nucleotides: TGTGCCAGCATCGGACTAGCAGACTCCTACGAGCAGTACTTC. This chain links TRBV6-5 with TRBJ2-7, with 8 bases matching TRBD2. Germline loops: CDR1 MNHEY, CDR2 SVGAGI. V shed 7 bases and J 0 bases; nucleotides not matched to a gene: 5. CDR3 length: 14 residues.

The chain couples TRBV4-1 to TRBJ1-5; 7 bases agree with TRBD1. V was pared by 3 bases and J by 1 base, with 3 bases of the junction left unmatched. This CDR3 contains 15 residues. Germline V gene sequence: CDR1 MGHRA, CDR2 YSYEKL. The CDR3 here is CASSQTGNSNQPQHF. CDR3 nucleotide sequence: TGCGCCAGCAGCCAGACAGGGAACAGCAATCAGCCCCAGCATTTT.

The chain recombines TRBV29-1 with TRBJ1-6, with D possibly being TRBD1 (6 bases). Germline-derived CDR1 and CDR2 are SQVTM and ANQGSEA. CDR3 length: 13 amino acids. Trimming left V 8 bases short and J 7 bases short, with 15 bases between. The CDR3 DNA is TGCAGCTTTCAGGGGTCGGAGAATTCACCCCTCCACTTT. It encodes CSFQGSENSPLHF.

On this clone: A read error may account for a junction end that differs from germline. This chain links TRBV7-9 with TRBJ2-6; D is unresolved. This CDR3 has 15 residues. In germline, CDR1 is SEHNR, CDR2 FQNEAQ (reference sequence). The CDR3 region has the DNA TGTGCCAGCAGCTCACGTGGGCCCTCGGCCAACGGCCTGACTTTC. As protein: CASSSRGPSANGLTF.

The V and J genes are TRBV6-5 and TRBJ2-4; TRBD2 matches 8 bases. With V trimmed by 6 bases and J by 2 bases, 6 bases remained unmatched. The CDR3 extends over 15 amino acids. Germline CDR1 is MNHEY and CDR2 is SVGAGI. CDR3 protein: CASRPGTRTKNIQYF. The CDR3 nucleotides are TGTGCCAGCAGGCCCGGGACTAGGACCAAAAACATTCAGTACTTC.

The rearrangement joins TRBV14 to TRBJ1-3, with no clear D. Germline values: CDR1 SGHDN, CDR2 FVKESK. The CDR3 runs to 18 residues. The ends were cut back, 3 bases at V and 4 bases at J, with 22 bases in the middle. The CDR3, as DNA: TGTGCCAGCAGCCAGCTCCGGGAAACTCCTATCGCCGGAAACACCATATATTTT. Translation gives CASSQLRETPIAGNTIYF.

This chain connects TRBV5-1 to TRBJ2-5; D is undetermined. The CDR3 loop spans 15 amino acids. Trimming pared 0 bases from V and 0 bases from J, leaving 9 bases between. Germline-derived CDR1 and CDR2 are SGHRS and YFSETQ. The CDR3 loop is CASSLAKTYQETQYF. The CDR3 coding sequence is TGCGCCAGCAGCTTGGCCAAGACATACCAAGAGACCCAGTACTTC.

This clone was picked up one time. The chain links TRBV10-3 to TRBJ1-1; D possibly corresponds to TRBD1 (5 bases). CDR1 ENHRY and CDR2 SYGVKD come from the germline V gene. Deletions cut 7 bases from V and 4 bases from J, with 13 bases between. The CDR3 contains 13 residues. The DNA of the CDR3 is TGTGCCATCACCCGGACCGGGGGCACTGAAGCTTTCTTT. Translating it yields CAITRTGGTEAFF.

As for this clone: At the DNA level, this CDR3 is encoded by other sequences in the same sample as well. The J gene is TRBJ1-3, the V gene TRBV7-2, with D tentatively TRBD1 (6 bases). The CDR3 has 14 residues. The V end lost 5 bases, the J end lost 4 bases, and 12 bases lay between the germline ends. Germline V gives CDR1 SGHTA, CDR2 FQGNSA. The CDR3 region has the DNA TGTGCCAGCAGCGCCGGGACAACCGGAAACACCATATATTTT. It yields the protein CASSAGTTGNTIYF.

This clone was observed once. CDR3 nucleotides: TGCAGCGTTGCGGGGACAGATGGCTACACCTTC. As protein: CSVAGTDGYTF. This chain uses TRBV29-1 with TRBJ1-2; TRBD1 matches at 7 bases. The length of the CDR3 is 11 residues. The V gene end was trimmed by 4 bases and the J gene end by 6 bases; junction bases not matched to a gene: 2. In germline, CDR1 is SQVTM, CDR2 ANQGSEA. The full variable domain, rest sourced from reference TRBV29-1 and TRBJ1-2, is SAVISQKPSRDICQRGTSLTIQCQVDSQVTMMFWYRQQPGQSLTLIATANQGSEATYESGFVIDKFPISRPNLTFSTLTVSNMSPEDSSIYLCSVAGTDGYTFGSGTRLTVV.

V usage is TRBV7-9 and J usage is TRBJ1-1, with D maybe TRBD1 (6 bases). The CDR3 loop spans 14 amino acids. In germline, CDR1 is SEHNR, CDR2 FQNEAQ (reference sequence). With 0 bases removed from V and 11 bases from J, the gap between germline ends came to 16 bases. As DNA, the CDR3 is TGTGCCAGCAGCTTAGCGGGCGGGGGGCGCGGGGCTTTCTTT. This codes for CASSLAGGGRGAFF.

This clone was seen a few times. V is TRBV7-9 and J is TRBJ2-7, with 8 bases that match TRBD2. Germline V gene data show CDR1 as SEHNR and CDR2 as FQNEAQ (reference sequence). J lost 5 bases, V lost 5 bases, and 5 bases had no gene match. CDR3 length: 13 amino acids. In DNA, the CDR3 is TGTGCCAGCAGCCAAAGCGGGGGTAACGAGCAGTACTTC. Protein sequence: CASSQSGGNEQYF. Based on the CDR3 plus reference TRBV7-9 and TRBJ2-7, the full variable domain is DTGVSQNPRHKITKRGQNVTFRCDPISEHNRLYWYRQTLGQGPEFLTYFQNEAQLEKSRLLSDRFSAERPKGSFSTLEIQRTEQGDSAMYLCASSQSGGNEQYFGPGTRLTVT.